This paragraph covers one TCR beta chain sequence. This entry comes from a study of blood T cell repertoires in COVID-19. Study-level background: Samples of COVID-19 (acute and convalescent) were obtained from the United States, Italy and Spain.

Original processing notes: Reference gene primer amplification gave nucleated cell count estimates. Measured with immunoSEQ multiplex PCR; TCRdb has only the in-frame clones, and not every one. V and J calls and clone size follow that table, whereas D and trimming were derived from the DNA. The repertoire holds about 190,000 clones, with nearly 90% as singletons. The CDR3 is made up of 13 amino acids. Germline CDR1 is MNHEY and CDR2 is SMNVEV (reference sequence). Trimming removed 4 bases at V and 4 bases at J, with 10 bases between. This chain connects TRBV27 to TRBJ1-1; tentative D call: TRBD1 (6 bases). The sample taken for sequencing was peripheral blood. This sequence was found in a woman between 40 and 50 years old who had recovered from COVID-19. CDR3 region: CASSSTGSTEAFF. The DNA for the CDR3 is TGTGCCAGCAGTTCGACAGGATCCACTGAAGCTTTCTTT.